A single sample gave rise to the 2 T cell receptor beta chains below, sequenced in a study of blood T cell repertoires in COVID-19. The data were produced by immunoSEQ multiplex PCR, yet TCRdb's version contains in-frame clones alone and is incomplete. Found here are 35,000 to 50,000 clones, 69% of them singletons; the top ten hold 5.5% to 6.5%. Source material: peripheral blood. The receptors were gathered from a man older than 75 with acute or convalescent COVID-19.

The V and J genes are TRBV19 and TRBJ1-1; no definite D call. The CDR3 runs 13 residues. Germline CDR1 is LNHDA and CDR2 is SQIVND (reference sequence). V lost 5 bases, J lost 7 bases, and 14 bases lay in between. The CDR3 sequence is CASSPSLEGEAFF. In nucleotides, the CDR3 is TGTGCCAGTAGTCCCTCCTTGGAGGGTGAAGCTTTCTTT.

The table lists this clone with many counts. The chain is built from TRBV6-1 and TRBJ2-3; D gene unclear. Germline values: CDR1 MNHNS, CDR2 SASEGT. V gave up 0 bases and J gave up 0 bases, with 13 bases separating them. There are 17 residues in the CDR3. The CDR3 here is CASSEATGHSSTDTQYF. CDR3 coding DNA: TGTGCCAGCAGTGAAGCTACGGGTCACTCTAGCACAGATACGCAGTATTTT.